Shown below are 32 T cell receptor beta chains from a single sample sequenced in a study of naive and memory T cell subsets. The beta constant-region primer was an equimolar mix of two oligonucleotides covering TRBC1 and TRBC2. TCRdb ran MiXCR on the UMI-ligation and nested PCR reads and lists one entry per CDR3 protein. The table lists 130,000 to 150,000 distinct CDR3 sequences, about 18% of them singletons. The sequenced sample consisted of naive CD4+ T cells from blood. The receptors shown here come from a human donor in good health.

As DNA, the CDR3 is TGTGCCAGTAGTATGAAAGCGGGATACGAGCAGTACTTC. This sequence encodes CASSMKAGYEQYF. V gene TRBV19 combines with J gene TRBJ2-7; 7 bases fit TRBD2. V was clipped by 3 bases and J by 4 bases; unmatched bases: 3. CDR1 is LNHDA, CDR2 SQIVND, per germline (reference sequence). The CDR3 totals 13 residues.

The genes are TRBV12-3 or TRBV12-4 and TRBJ2-5; D may be TRBD1 or TRBD2 (6 bases each). The length of the CDR3 is 14 residues. The ends were cut back, 2 bases at V and 9 bases at J, with 16 bases in the middle. DNA for the CDR3: TGTGCCAGCAGTTTAAACGGGGGCGAAGCGGCCCAGTACTTC. It specifies CASSLNGGEAAQYF.

Many counts were recorded for this clonotype. The chain combines TRBV2 with TRBJ2-7; 8 bases fit TRBD2. This CDR3 region has 14 residues. Unmatched junction bases numbered 8, after V lost 8 bases and J lost 2 bases. Germline V gene lookup returns CDR1 SNHLY and CDR2 FYNNEI. CDR3 nucleotides: TGTGCCAGCTTAAAGCGGGAGCCACCCTACGAGCAGTACTTC. Its translation is CASLKREPPYEQYF.

This clonotype was seen more than once but under ten times. The chain is built from TRBV7-9 and TRBJ2-1; D possibly corresponds to TRBD1 (6 bases). The CDR3 sequence is 15 residues long. Germline V gives CDR1 SEHNR, CDR2 FQNEAQ (reference sequence). V lost 1 base and J lost 14, with 21 bases in between. The CDR3 region has the DNA TGTGCCAGCAGCTTAGATACTAGGGGGTTCGACAAGGAGTTCTTC. This sequence encodes CASSLDTRGFDKEFF.

The rearrangement joins TRBV6-6 to TRBJ1-2, with a possible D match to TRBD1 (6 bases). The CDR3 covers 13 residues. Between the trimmed V and J ends, which lost 9 bases and 4 bases, there was a span of 15 bases. Germline CDR1 is MNHNY and CDR2 is SVGAGI (reference sequence). The CDR3 nucleotides are TGTGCCAGTTGTCCGGGACACATCTATGGCTACACCTTC. This sequence encodes CASCPGHIYGYTF.

This clonotype came up many times. This chain joins TRBV29-1 and TRBJ2-5; the D gene is possibly TRBD1 (7 bases). Trimming cost V 8 bases and J 3 bases, with 16 bases left between them. Germline CDR1 and CDR2: SQVTM and ANQGSEA. The CDR3 covers 13 residues. CDR3 amino acids: CSYRQGGEETQYF. In DNA form, the CDR3 reads TGCAGCTATCGACAGGGCGGGGAAGAGACCCAGTACTTC.

The V call is TRBV7-2, the J call TRBJ2-1, with unresolved D. Germline lookup yields CDR1 SGHTA and CDR2 FQGNSA. V lost 4 bases and J 11 bases, leaving 15 bases between the germline ends. This CDR3 comprises 13 residues. The CDR3 here is CASSSDPPYQQFF. In DNA form, the CDR3 reads TGTGCCAGCAGCTCAGATCCGCCGTACCAGCAGTTCTTC.

The chain recombines TRBV28 with TRBJ2-3; D gene ambiguous. Germline CDR1 is MDHEN and CDR2 is SYDVKM. V lost 4 bases and J lost 6, with 20 bases in between. The CDR3 has 16 amino acids. The DNA of the CDR3 is TGTGCCAGCAGTTCCCCACCCCGGTCCCCGGCCGATACGCAGTATTTT. Amino acid sequence: CASSSPPRSPADTQYF.

The chain combines TRBV10-3 with TRBJ2-1, with D perhaps given as TRBD1 or TRBD2 (5 bases each). This CDR3 spans 16 amino acids. With 6 bases removed from V and 5 bases from J, the gap between germline ends came to 20 bases. Germline V gives CDR1 ENHRY, CDR2 SYGVKD. CDR3 protein: CAIRGETGQADNEQFF. CDR3 nucleotides: TGTGCCATCAGGGGGGAAACGGGGCAGGCCGACAATGAGCAGTTCTTC.

Only a few counts were recorded for this clonotype. This chain uses TRBV6-1 with TRBJ1-4; tentative D call: TRBD1 (6 bases). Germline V gene lookup returns CDR1 MNHNS and CDR2 SASEGT. CDR3 size: 16 residues. The V gene lost 7 bases and the J gene lost 8 bases, with 23 bases spanning the gap. The chain's CDR3 is CASTSGTPDQGEKLFF. The CDR3 DNA reads as TGTGCCAGCACTTCCGGGACGCCCGACCAGGGGGAAAAACTGTTTTTT.

Here the CDR3 reads CASRGDIYGYTF. The DNA for the CDR3 is TGTGCCAGCAGGGGGGACATCTACGGCTACACCTTC. The chain joins TRBV25-1 to TRBJ1-2, with a weak D call TRBD1 (6 bases). CDR1 is MGHDK, CDR2 SYGVNS, per germline. The CDR3 totals 12 residues. V shed 6 bases and J shed 8 bases, with 13 bases lying between them.

In this sample, this clonotype turned up once. The chain recombines TRBV20-1 with TRBJ2-1, with 14 bases that match TRBD2. V shed 6 bases and J 4 bases; nucleotides not matched to a gene: 5. The CDR3 covers 15 residues. The germline V gene has CDR1 DFQATT and CDR2 SNEGSKA (reference sequence). The CDR3 spells CSAPTSGRGYNEQFF. The DNA for the CDR3 is TGCAGTGCACCGACTAGCGGGAGGGGTTACAATGAGCAGTTCTTC.

This clonotype was counted a few times. This chain uses TRBV3-1 with TRBJ2-1; a weak D match, TRBD2 (6 bases). The CDR3 runs to 15 residues. V lost 0 bases and J 8 bases, leaving 14 bases between the germline ends. Germline V gene sequence: CDR1 LGHDT, CDR2 YNNKEL (reference sequence). CDR3 bases: TGTGCCAGCAGCCAAGATAGGCTAGCGTTCGATGAGCAGTTCTTC. Its translation: CASSQDRLAFDEQFF.

The chain uses TRBV19 and TRBJ2-5, with 7 nucleotides matching TRBD2. Germline V lookup: CDR1 LNHDA, CDR2 SQIVND (reference sequence). The V segment lost 5 bases and the J segment 4 bases; nucleotides outside the gene matches: 1. The CDR3 is 12 amino acids. The CDR3 sequence is CASSGRVETQYF. Written as DNA, the CDR3 is TGTGCCAGTAGTGGGAGGGTAGAGACCCAGTACTTC. The whole variable domain, filled in from reference TRBV19 and TRBJ2-5, reads DGGITQSPKYLFRKEGQNVTLSCEQNLNHDAMYWYRQDPGQGLRLIYYSQIVNDFQKGDIAEGYSVSREKKESFPLTVTSAQKNPTAFYLCASSGRVETQYFGPGTRLLVL.

This clonotype appeared many times. The chain recombines TRBV2 with TRBJ2-1; TRBD2 is a possible D gene (6 bases). The CDR3 has 15 residues. V lost 6 bases and J lost 4, with 16 bases in between. The germline gives CDR1 SNHLY, CDR2 FYNNEI. CDR3 loop: CASREGTSLYNEQFF. CDR3 coding DNA: TGTGCCAGCAGGGAGGGTACTAGTTTGTACAATGAGCAGTTCTTC.

This clonotype has just a few counts. The CDR3 reads CASSRISGSGGNEQFF. CDR3 bases: TGTGCCAGCAGTAGAATTAGCGGGAGCGGAGGCAATGAGCAGTTCTTC. V gene TRBV27 combines with J gene TRBJ2-1; 9 nucleotides match TRBD2. Germline trimming cut 5 bases from V and 6 bases from J; bases unmatched to any gene: 11. This CDR3 is built from 16 residues. In germline, CDR1 is MNHEY, CDR2 SMNVEV (reference sequence).

Only a few counts were recorded for this clonotype. This rearrangement joins TRBV6-5 to TRBJ2-2; TRBD1 agrees at 9 bases. Unmatched junction bases numbered 2, after V lost 5 bases and J lost 4 bases. The CDR3 covers 14 residues. CDR1 is MNHEY, CDR2 SVGAGI, per germline. The CDR3 loop reads CASSRQGVTGELFF. The CDR3 DNA reads TGTGCCAGCAGTAGACAGGGGGTCACCGGGGAGCTGTTTTTT.

A few counts support this clonotype. The chain is built from TRBV15 and TRBJ1-1; D possibly corresponds to TRBD1 (6 bases). Germline CDR1 and CDR2: LNHNV and YYDKDF (reference sequence). The CDR3 consists of 12 residues. V was clipped by 5 bases and J by 7 bases, with 11 bases between them. CDR3 protein: CATSPEGGEAFF. As DNA, the CDR3 is TGTGCCACCAGCCCCGAGGGGGGTGAAGCTTTCTTT. Full variable domain (outside the CDR3, taken from reference TRBV15 and TRBJ1-1): DAMVIQNPRYQVTQFGKPVTLSCSQTLNHNVMYWYQQKSSQAPKLLFHYYDKDFNNEADTPDNFQSRRPNTSFCFLDIRSPGLGDTAMYLCATSPEGGEAFFGQGTRLTVV.

V gene TRBV27 combines with J gene TRBJ1-5; no reliable D call. The V end lost 6 bases, the J end lost 2 bases, and 5 bases lay between the germline ends. This CDR3 is built from 12 residues. Looked up from germline, CDR1 is MNHEY and CDR2 is SMNVEV (reference sequence). CDR3 sequence (DNA): TGTGCCAGCAGGGGTGGCAATCAGCCCCAGCATTTT. Its protein product is CASRGGNQPQHF.

This clonotype has more than one count but fewer than ten. The chain uses TRBV12-3 or TRBV12-4 and TRBJ2-5, with a weak D call TRBD2 (6 bases). The V and J ends lost 2 bases and 5 bases respectively, with 12 bases between them. This CDR3 is 14 amino acids long. The CDR3 spells CASSLRGIGETQYF. The CDR3 nucleotides are TGTGCCAGCAGTTTACGGGGGATCGGGGAGACCCAGTACTTC.

This clonotype has just a few counts. Sequence at one end of the junction differs from germline and may be a read error. The chain combines TRBV20-1 with TRBJ2-5, with D tentatively TRBD2 (5 bases). Germline-derived CDR1 and CDR2 are DFQATT and SNEGSKA (reference sequence). The CDR3 has 14 amino acids. CDR3 in DNA: TGCAGTGCGAGAGGGAGTATCGCCGGGAAGACCCAGTACTTC. As protein: CSARGSIAGKTQYF.

The J gene is TRBJ2-7, the V gene TRBV21-1; the table's TRBD2 call for D was not verified on the DNA. TRBV21-1 is described as a pseudogene. CDR3 size: 17 residues. The CDR3 reads CASSIPTHSRVVDEQYF. The DNA for the CDR3 is TGTGCCAGCAGCATCCCAACCCACTCCCGTGTTGTCGACGAGCAGTACTTC.

This clonotype has more than one count but fewer than ten. The chain employs TRBV6-6 and TRBJ1-5; weak D call: TRBD1 (5 bases). The CDR3 totals 16 residues. In germline, CDR1 is MNHNY, CDR2 SVGAGI (reference sequence). The V gene lost 1 base and the J gene lost 7 bases, with 17 bases spanning the gap. The CDR3 DNA is TGTGCCAGCAGTTACTGGACTATCGGGACCCGGCAGCCCCAGCATTTT. Amino acid sequence: CASSYWTIGTRQPQHF.

This clonotype occurred many times. The genes are TRBV4-2 and TRBJ2-1; D not certain. CDR3 length: 18 amino acids. Trimming shortened V by 4 bases and J by 0 bases, and 19 bases separated the two germline ends. Germline V CDR1 and CDR2: LGHNA, YNFKEQ. In DNA form, the CDR3 reads TGTGCCAGCAGCCCTGTATTTTTTTATCTGAGCTCCTACAATGAGCAGTTCTTC. Residues: CASSPVFFYLSSYNEQFF.

This rearrangement joins TRBV28 to TRBJ2-3; possibly TRBD1 for D (5 bases). CDR3 length: 13 residues. The V and J ends lost 10 bases and 0 bases respectively, with 11 bases between them. Germline V gene sequence: CDR1 MDHEN, CDR2 SYDVKM. CDR3 protein: CAIRQTSTDTQYF. The CDR3 coding sequence is TGTGCCATCCGACAGACTAGCACAGATACGCAGTATTTT. Using reference TRBV28 and TRBJ2-3 for the parts outside the CDR3, the full variable domain is DVKVTQSSRYLVKRTGEKVFLECVQDMDHENMFWYRQDPGLGLRLIYFSYDVKMKEKGDIPEGYSVSREKKERFSLILESASTNQTSMYLCAIRQTSTDTQYFGPGTRLTVL.

The chain uses TRBV5-4 and TRBJ2-3; a possible D gene is TRBD1 (6 bases). CDR1 and CDR2 (germline): SGHNT, YYREEE (reference sequence). This CDR3 has 14 residues. V was pared by 1 base and J by 3 bases, with 9 bases between. In DNA, the CDR3 is TGTGCCAGCAGCTTGTTACAGGGTACAGATACGCAGTATTTT. The encoded protein is CASSLLQGTDTQYF. Drawing the rest from reference TRBV5-4 and TRBJ2-3, the complete variable domain is ETGVTQSPTHLIKTRGQQVTLRCSSQSGHNTVSWYQQALGQGPQFIFQYYREEENGRGNFPPRFSGLQFPNYSSELNVNALELDDSALYLCASSLLQGTDTQYFGPGTRLTVL.

V gene TRBV3-1 combines with J gene TRBJ2-1; 13 bases fit TRBD2. Trimming took 3 bases from V and 1 from J; bases not matched to a gene: 9. Germline-derived CDR1 and CDR2 are LGHDT and YNNKEL (reference sequence). CDR3 size: 19 residues. In nucleotides, the CDR3 is TGTGCCAGCAGCCATTACGGACTAGCGGGAGAAGGTTCCTACAATGAGCAGTTCTTC. Its protein product is CASSHYGLAGEGSYNEQFF.

This sequence joins TRBV30 and TRBJ2-1; D remains unclear. Germline values: CDR1 GTSNPN, CDR2 SVGIG (reference sequence). V gave up 0 bases and J gave up 10 bases, with 13 bases separating them. The CDR3 is made up of 13 amino acids. CDR3 protein: CAWSVRVGAEQFF. CDR3 DNA: TGTGCCTGGAGTGTACGGGTGGGTGCCGAGCAGTTCTTC. The variable domain in full, completed from reference TRBV30 and TRBJ2-1, reads SQTIHQWPATLVQPVGSPLSLECTVEGTSNPNLYWYRQAAGRGLQLLFYSVGIGQISSEVPQNLSASRPQDRQFILSSKKLLLSDSGFYLCAWSVRVGAEQFFGPGTRLTVL.

The table lists this clonotype with a few counts. The rearrangement joins TRBV4-1 to TRBJ2-7, with 10 bases aligning to TRBD2. The V segment lost 1 base and the J segment 6 bases; nucleotides outside the gene matches: 9. CDR3 length equals 16 residues. Germline CDR1 MGHRA, CDR2 YSYEKL. CDR3 nucleotides: TGCGCCAGCAGCCAAGGTCCGGCTAGCGGGAGTCTCGAGCAGTACTTC. Its translation: CASSQGPASGSLEQYF.

The CDR3 DNA is TGTGCCAGCAGCGGGGACAGGGAGGGGCCCCAGCATTTT. Translating it yields CASSGDREGPQHF. The rearrangement uses TRBV5-4 and TRBJ1-5, with 9 bases aligning to TRBD1. V was clipped by 4 bases and J by 9 bases; unmatched bases: 5. Germline V gene sequence: CDR1 SGHNT, CDR2 YYREEE (reference sequence). This CDR3 is 13 amino acids long.

This clonotype was observed a handful of times. This chain connects TRBV7-2 to TRBJ2-3; D is ambiguous. Trimming took off 4 bases at V and 0 bases at J, with 11 bases between the two ends. The length of the CDR3 is 15 residues. Germline-derived CDR1 and CDR2 are SGHTA and FQGNSA. In DNA, the CDR3 is TGTGCCAGCAGCTCCATTCACTCTAGCACAGATACGCAGTATTTT. As protein: CASSSIHSSTDTQYF.

This clonotype was recorded only once. The chain recombines TRBV7-3 with TRBJ2-1; 7 positions match TRBD2. CDR1 and CDR2 (germline): SGHTA, FQGTGA. The CDR3 extends over 17 amino acids. The ends lost 1 base at V and 4 bases at J; junction bases unmatched: 10. The CDR3 DNA is TGTGCCAGCAGCTTAATCGGGGTAGCGGGCTCTTACAATGAGCAGTTCTTC. Translating gives CASSLIGVAGSYNEQFF.